These T cell receptor beta chains were read from a single sample in a study of graft-versus-host responses after intestinal transplantation. Generated by immunoSEQ multiplex PCR, the TCRdb table keeps only in-frame clones and is missing some. Of 75,000 to 100,000 clones in the sample, 90% to 95% were seen once. Their specific antigens are unknown. This sample comprised unstimulated CD4+ T cells sorted from spleen or lymph node cells, obtained before transplant. The receptors stem from a human donor who was the organ donor for an intestinal transplant. The CDR3 runs from the conserved cysteine through the conserved F or W. The D gene is left open where the match is weak. Where a row states a size, it is once, few, many or the class of an expanded clone; other rows omit it.

size: once
J: TRBJ1-6
D: TRBD1
V: TRBV11-2
DNA: TGTGCCAGCAGCCGCGAGGACAGGGTGAATTCACCCCTCCACTTT
CDR3: CASSREDRVNSPLHF

size: -
J: TRBJ2-1
D: -
V: TRBV7-2
DNA: TGTGCCAGCAGCTTGCAGACTAGGGATCCGTTCTTC
CDR3: CASSLQTRDPFF

size: -
J: TRBJ2-7
D: TRBD2
V: TRBV30
DNA: TGTGCCTGGAGCCCGCGGGGGGCCGTAATGTACGAGCAGTACTTC
CDR3: CAWSPRGAVMYEQYF

size: -
J: TRBJ1-5
D: TRBD1
V: TRBV2
DNA: TGTGCCAGCAGTGAGGTACTCGACAGGGAGGGCAATCAGCCCCAGCATTTT
CDR3: CASSEVLDREGNQPQHF

size: few
J: TRBJ2-7
D: -
V: TRBV5-5
DNA: TGTGCCAGCAGATCTCTTAGCTCCTACGAGCAGTACTTC
CDR3: CASRSLSSYEQYF

size: -
J: TRBJ1-1
D: TRBD1
V: TRBV30
DNA: TGTGCCTGGGCTAGACAGGGGAACACTGAAGCTTTCTTT
CDR3: CAWARQGNTEAFF

size: -
J: TRBJ1-5
D: -
V: TRBV4-2
DNA: TGTGCCAGCAGCCAAGATCGAGGTCAGCCCCAGCATTTT
CDR3: CASSQDRGQPQHF

size: -
J: TRBJ2-7
D: -
V: TRBV18
DNA: TGTGCCAGCTCACCATCACAGGTCCGGGGGGAGCAGTACTTC
CDR3: CASSPSQVRGEQYF

size: -
J: TRBJ1-2
D: -
V: TRBV19
DNA: TGTGCCAGTAGTAAGCGGGACGGCTATGGCTACACCTTC
CDR3: CASSKRDGYGYTF

size: -
J: TRBJ2-7
D: -
V: TRBV7-3
DNA: TGTGCCAGCAGCTTAATTGCGGGGACCGAGCAGTACTTC
CDR3: CASSLIAGTEQYF

size: few
J: TRBJ1-4
D: -
V: TRBV18
DNA: TGTGCCAGCTCAGGCCGGGTAGGAACGGAAAAACTGTTTTTT
CDR3: CASSGRVGTEKLFF

size: -
J: TRBJ2-7
D: TRBD1
V: TRBV11-2
DNA: TGTGCCAGCAGCCAAGCAGGGGCAGGGGGCTCCTACGAGCAGTACTTC
CDR3: CASSQAGAGGSYEQYF

size: -
J: TRBJ1-2
D: TRBD1
V: TRBV4-3
DNA: TGCGCCAGCAGCCGAGGGACAGCCAACTATGGCTACACCTTC
CDR3: CASSRGTANYGYTF

size: -
J: TRBJ2-1
D: -
V: TRBV25-1
DNA: TGTGCCAGCTTGGGCAGGGGGGACTTCAATGAGCAGTTCTTC
CDR3: CASLGRGDFNEQFF

size: -
J: TRBJ1-2
D: -
V: TRBV23-1
DNA: TGCGCCAGCAGTCAATCGGTGGAGGCCCGCGGCTACACCTTC
CDR3: CASSQSVEARGYTF

size: -
J: TRBJ2-1
D: TRBD2
V: TRBV5-4
DNA: TGTGCCAGCAGCTTGGGACTAGCGGCGACGAACTCCTACAATGAGCAGTTCTTC
CDR3: CASSLGLAATNSYNEQFF

size: -
J: TRBJ2-1
D: TRBD2
V: TRBV7-8
DNA: TGTGCCAGCAGCTTATTCGGGCTAGCGGGGCGTAATGAGCAGTTCTTC
CDR3: CASSLFGLAGRNEQFF

size: -
J: TRBJ2-3
D: -
V: TRBV9
DNA: TGTGCCAGCGGACTGGGGAACGGGGATACGCAGTATTTT
CDR3: CASGLGNGDTQYF

size: -
J: TRBJ2-2
D: -
V: TRBV7-3
DNA: TGTGCCAGCAGCTTGGGGCAGGGAAACACCGGGGAGCTGTTTTTT
CDR3: CASSLGQGNTGELFF

size: -
J: TRBJ1-1
D: -
V: TRBV4-1
DNA: TGCGCCAGCAGCCAAGTTAGGGCTCCGGGGCTCAGGGGCGCTTTCTTT
CDR3: CASSQVRAPGLRGAFF

size: -
J: TRBJ2-2
D: TRBD1
V: TRBV4-3
DNA: TGCGCCAGCAGCCAAAGAATAGGGACAGGGGGCATCGGGGAGCTGTTTTTT
CDR3: CASSQRIGTGGIGELFF

size: -
J: TRBJ1-1
D: -
V: TRBV5-4
DNA: TGTGCCAGCAACCGGGGCGGGGGGAGGAACACTGAAGCTTTCTTT
CDR3: CASNRGGGRNTEAFF

size: -
J: TRBJ1-1
D: TRBD1
V: TRBV6-1
DNA: TGTGCCACACGGACAGGGGGCGAGGCAGCTTTCTTT
CDR3: CATRTGGEAAFF

size: -
J: TRBJ2-1
D: TRBD2
V: TRBV11-2
DNA: TGTGCCAGCAGCTTTTCTAGCGGGGGAGTTGAGCAGTTCTTC
CDR3: CASSFSSGGVEQFF

size: once
J: TRBJ1-2
D: -
V: TRBV9
DNA: TGTGCCAGCAGGAATGGGCAGGGCGGCTATGGCTACACCTTC
CDR3: CASRNGQGGYGYTF

size: -
J: TRBJ1-1
D: -
V: TRBV4-3
DNA: TGCGCCAGCAGCCAAGTTGGGGACTCGAGGAACACTGAAGCTTTCTTT
CDR3: CASSQVGDSRNTEAFF

size: -
J: TRBJ2-1
D: TRBD2
V: TRBV6-1
DNA: TGTGCCAGCCTGGGACTAGCGAGGAATGAGCAGTTCTTC
CDR3: CASLGLARNEQFF

size: -
J: TRBJ2-7
D: -
V: TRBV13
DNA: TGTGCCAGCAGGACCCCCCCATCGGGGGAGCAGTACTTC
CDR3: CASRTPPSGEQYF

size: -
J: TRBJ2-7
D: TRBD2
V: TRBV9
DNA: TGTGCCAGCAGCGTCTCACTAGCGGGGGACGAGCAGTACTTC
CDR3: CASSVSLAGDEQYF

size: -
J: TRBJ1-2
D: -
V: TRBV30
DNA: TGTGCCTGGAGTGTACGAGCGGGGTTGGGGGGCTACACCTTC
CDR3: CAWSVRAGLGGYTF

size: once
J: TRBJ1-5
D: -
V: TRBV27
DNA: TGTGCCAGCAGGGGACAACCCTATCAGCCCCAGCATTTT
CDR3: CASRGQPYQPQHF

size: -
J: TRBJ2-5
D: TRBD1
V: TRBV27
DNA: TGTGCCAGCAGTCCCCGGACAGGGCGAAAGACCCAGTACTTC
CDR3: CASSPRTGRKTQYF

size: -
J: TRBJ1-2
D: TRBD1
V: TRBV12-5
DNA: TGTGCTAGTGGTTTGGTACGACAAAGTACCGGGACAGGCCTCTCTAACTATGGCTACACCTTC
CDR3: CASGLVRQSTGTGLSNYGYTF

size: -
J: TRBJ2-1
D: TRBD2
V: TRBV9
DNA: TGTGCCAGCAGCGTAGGGGGGACTAGGTTCGTCAATGAGCAGTTCTTC
CDR3: CASSVGGTRFVNEQFF

size: -
J: TRBJ2-2
D: TRBD2
V: TRBV9
DNA: TGTGCCAGCAGCTCCCCGGGGGGGCGAACCGGGGAGCTGTTTTTT
CDR3: CASSSPGGRTGELFF